Below are 5 T cell receptor beta chains sequenced from a single sample in a study of cytomegalovirus exposure and HLA in healthy donors. A multiplex PCR was run with 60 Vbeta primers and 13 Jbeta primers. The protocol was immunoSEQ multiplex PCR, while the TCRdb copy is restricted to in-frame clones and leaves out a portion. Of 150,000 to 200,000 clones in the sample, nearly 80% were seen once. Sample: PBMCs. These receptors originate from a woman aged 40 to 50 in good health and CMV-seronegative.

This sequence joins TRBV7-2 and TRBJ2-5; 9 nucleotides align to TRBD2. CDR1 is SGHTA, CDR2 FQGNSA, per germline. The CDR3 extends over 17 amino acids. V shed 1 base, J shed 9 bases, and the junction held 15 bases outside the gene matches. The CDR3 loop reads CASSLGWIGAGGRSQYF. The CDR3 DNA sequence: TGTGCCAGCAGCTTAGGTTGGATTGGCGCGGGAGGGCGCTCCCAGTACTTC.

The chain carries TRBV9 and TRBJ2-3; 10 positions agree with TRBD2. The CDR3 consists of 18 residues. The V gene's germline CDR1 is SGDLS and CDR2 YYNGEE. V lost 0 bases and J lost 1; bases outside the gene matches: 8. CDR3 protein: CASSVAGASGRGTDTQYF. The CDR3, as DNA: TGTGCCAGCAGCGTAGCGGGGGCTAGCGGGAGAGGCACAGATACGCAGTATTTT.

This chain uses TRBV28 with TRBJ2-1, with 8 bases fitting TRBD2. Germline-derived CDR1 and CDR2 are MDHEN and SYDVKM. The junction had 3 bases not matched to a gene; V was cut back by 4 bases and J by 1 base. The CDR3 runs 15 residues. The CDR3 DNA sequence: TGTGCCAGCAGTTCTATAGCGGGGTCCTACAATGAGCAGTTCTTC. It encodes CASSSIAGSYNEQFF.

V gene TRBV28 combines with J gene TRBJ1-1; D unclear. V was pared by 0 bases and J by 0 bases, with 5 bases between. The CDR3 totals 14 residues. Germline values: CDR1 MDHEN, CDR2 SYDVKM. The CDR3 loop is CASSLWELNTEAFF. CDR3 DNA sequence: TGTGCCAGCAGTTTATGGGAGCTGAACACTGAAGCTTTCTTT.

This clone has only a few counts. The rearrangement uses TRBV4-2 and TRBJ2-7; 7 bases are shared with TRBD1. The CDR3 sequence is 15 residues long. J was trimmed by 6 bases and V by 1 base; bases with no gene match: 9. Germline CDR1 reads LGHNA; CDR2 reads YNFKEQ. For the CDR3, the DNA is TGTGCCAGCAGCCAAGTGGGGCTAGCAGGGGGCGAGCAGTACTTC. Protein sequence: CASSQVGLAGGEQYF.